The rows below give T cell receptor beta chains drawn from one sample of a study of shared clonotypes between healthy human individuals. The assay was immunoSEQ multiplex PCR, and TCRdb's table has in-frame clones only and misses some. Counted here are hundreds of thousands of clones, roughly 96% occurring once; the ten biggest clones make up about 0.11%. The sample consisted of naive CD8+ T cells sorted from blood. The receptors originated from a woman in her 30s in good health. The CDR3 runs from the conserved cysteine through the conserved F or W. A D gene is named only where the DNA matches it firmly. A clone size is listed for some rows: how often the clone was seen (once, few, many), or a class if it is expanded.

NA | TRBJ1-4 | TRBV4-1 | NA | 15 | CASSQEGAGGEKLFF | TGCGCCAGCAGCCAAGAGGGGGCAGGAGGTGAAAAACTGTTTTTT
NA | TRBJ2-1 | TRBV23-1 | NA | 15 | CASSQSAAGKDEQFF | TGCGCCAGCAGTCAATCGGCGGCAGGTAAGGATGAGCAGTTCTTC
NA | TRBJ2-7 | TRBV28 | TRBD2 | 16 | CASSTQEERESGEQYF | TGTGCCAGCAGTACGCAAGAAGAGCGGGAGTCGGGTGAGCAGTACTTC
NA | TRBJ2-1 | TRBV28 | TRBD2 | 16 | CASSLGTSGYYNEQFF | TGTGCCAGCAGTTTAGGGACTAGCGGATACTACAATGAGCAGTTCTTC
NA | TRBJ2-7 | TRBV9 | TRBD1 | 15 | CASSVGGTGSYEQYF | TGTGCCAGCAGCGTAGGAGGGACAGGGAGCTACGAGCAGTACTTC
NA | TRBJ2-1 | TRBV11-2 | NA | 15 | CASSLEGTLRNEQFF | TGTGCCAGCAGCTTAGAAGGAACCCTCCGCAATGAGCAGTTCTTC
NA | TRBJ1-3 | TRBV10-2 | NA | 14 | CASTTVSSGNTIYF | TGCGCCAGCACTACAGTGAGCTCTGGAAACACCATATATTTT
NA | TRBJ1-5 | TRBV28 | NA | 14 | CASSLRPFVVHQHF | TGTGCCAGCAGTTTACGCCCTTTTGTGGTCCACCAGCATTTT
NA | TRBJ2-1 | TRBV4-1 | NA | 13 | CASGAIGGHEQFF | TGCGCCAGCGGGGCCATAGGGGGTCACGAGCAGTTCTTC
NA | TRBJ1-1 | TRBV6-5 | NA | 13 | CASSHGGDGVAFF | TGTGCCAGCAGCCACGGCGGGGATGGGGTAGCTTTCTTT
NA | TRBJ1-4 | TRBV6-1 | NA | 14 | CASSETGRREKLFF | TGTGCCAGCAGTGAAACAGGGAGGAGGGAAAAACTGTTTTTT
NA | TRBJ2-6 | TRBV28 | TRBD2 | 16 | CASKRLAGSGANVLTF | TGTGCCAGCAAGAGGCTAGCGGGCTCTGGGGCCAACGTCCTGACTTTC
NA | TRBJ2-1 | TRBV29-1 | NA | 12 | CSVERTYNEQFF | TGCAGCGTTGAACGTACCTACAATGAGCAGTTCTTC
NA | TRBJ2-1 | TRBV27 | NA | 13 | CASKPDYLNEQFF | TGTGCCAGCAAGCCAGACTACCTAAATGAGCAGTTCTTC
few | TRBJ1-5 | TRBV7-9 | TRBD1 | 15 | CASSQQGAGNQPQHF | TGTGCCAGCAGCCAACAGGGGGCTGGCAATCAGCCCCAGCATTTT
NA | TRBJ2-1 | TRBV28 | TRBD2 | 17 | CASTFSGTAKLHNEQFF | TGTGCCAGCACCTTTAGCGGGACCGCGAAACTCCACAATGAGCAGTTCTTC
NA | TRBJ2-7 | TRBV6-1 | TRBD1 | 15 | CAMSTLGQGIDEQYF | TGTGCCATGAGCACTTTGGGACAGGGAATCGACGAGCAGTACTTC
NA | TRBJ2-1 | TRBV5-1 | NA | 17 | CASSLTVAASSYNEQFF | TGCGCCAGCAGCTTGACCGTAGCGGCAAGCTCCTACAATGAGCAGTTCTTC
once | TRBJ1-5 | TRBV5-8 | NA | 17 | CASSLGRGESSNQPQHF | TGTGCCAGCAGCTTGGGTCGGGGAGAGTCAAGCAATCAGCCCCAGCATTTT
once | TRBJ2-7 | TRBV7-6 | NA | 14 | CASSEGPPVDEQYF | TGTGCCAGCAGCGAAGGACCACCTGTTGACGAGCAGTACTTC
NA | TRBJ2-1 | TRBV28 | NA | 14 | CASSSTPGWDEQFF | TGTGCCAGCAGTTCCACCCCAGGGTGGGATGAGCAGTTCTTC
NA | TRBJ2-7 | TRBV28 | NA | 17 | CASSLTGSGPNTYEQYF | TGTGCCAGCAGTTTAACGGGTAGCGGCCCGAACACCTACGAGCAGTACTTC
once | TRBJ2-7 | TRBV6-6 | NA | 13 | CASSYSDFYEQYF | TGTGCCAGCAGTTACTCGGACTTCTACGAGCAGTACTTC
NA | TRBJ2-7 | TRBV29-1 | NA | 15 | CSVEGPGKLPYEQYF | TGCAGCGTTGAAGGTCCCGGGAAGCTCCCCTACGAGCAGTACTTC
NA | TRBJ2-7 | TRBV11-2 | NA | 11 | CASSLGRQQYF | TGTGCCAGCAGTCTGGGGCGCCAGCAGTACTTC
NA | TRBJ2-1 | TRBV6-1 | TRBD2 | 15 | CASSDFSGRVNEQFF | TGTGCCAGCAGTGACTTTAGCGGGAGGGTCAATGAGCAGTTCTTC
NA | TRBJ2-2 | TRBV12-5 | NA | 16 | CASGLRLLGRAGELFF | TGTGCTAGTGGTTTGAGGCTCCTCGGAAGGGCCGGGGAGCTGTTTTTT
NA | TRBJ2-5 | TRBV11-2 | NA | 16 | CASSLDPGQVIETQYF | TGTGCCAGCAGCTTAGATCCGGGGCAGGTCATTGAGACCCAGTACTTC
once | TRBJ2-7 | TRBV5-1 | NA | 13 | CASSLWQGHEQYF | TGCGCCAGCAGCTTATGGCAGGGACACGAGCAGTACTTC
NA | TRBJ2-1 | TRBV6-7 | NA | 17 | CASSYSIGLDSYNEQFF | TGTGCCAGCAGTTACTCGATAGGCCTGGACTCCTACAATGAGCAGTTCTTC
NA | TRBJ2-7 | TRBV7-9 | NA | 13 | CASSLVQGHEQYF | TGTGCCAGCAGCTTAGTGCAGGGACACGAGCAGTACTTC
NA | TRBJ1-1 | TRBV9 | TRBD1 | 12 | CASSAGQGEAFF | TGTGCCAGCAGCGCAGGACAGGGTGAAGCTTTCTTT
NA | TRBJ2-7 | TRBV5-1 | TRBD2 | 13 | CASRPSGNYEQYF | TGCGCCAGCCGTCCTAGCGGGAACTACGAGCAGTACTTC
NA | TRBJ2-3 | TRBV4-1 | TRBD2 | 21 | CASSQDFRRPWTSGMEDTQYF | TGCGCCAGCAGCCAAGATTTCAGAAGACCTTGGACTAGCGGGATGGAAGATACGCAGTATTTT
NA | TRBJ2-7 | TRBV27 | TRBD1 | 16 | CATFTRTGPQGYEQYF | TGTGCCACCTTCACCAGGACAGGGCCTCAGGGCTACGAGCAGTACTTC
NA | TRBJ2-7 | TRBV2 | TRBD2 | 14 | CASDPSSGDYEQYF | TGTGCCAGCGACCCGTCTAGCGGAGATTACGAGCAGTACTTC
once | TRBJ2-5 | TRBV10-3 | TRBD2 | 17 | CAISDPTSGGVRETQYF | TGTGCCATCAGTGACCCGACTAGCGGGGGGGTAAGAGAGACCCAGTACTTC
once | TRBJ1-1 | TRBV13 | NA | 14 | CASSLGALPSEAFF | TGTGCCAGCAGCCTGGGGGCACTCCCCTCTGAAGCTTTCTTT
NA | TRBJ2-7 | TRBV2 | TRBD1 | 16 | CASSDRGLPTSYEQYF | TGTGCCAGCAGCGACAGGGGACTCCCTACGTCCTACGAGCAGTACTTC
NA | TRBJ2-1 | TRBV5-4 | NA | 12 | CASSGPPAEQFF | TGTGCCAGCAGCGGACCTCCGGCAGAGCAGTTCTTC
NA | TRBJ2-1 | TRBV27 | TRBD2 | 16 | CASSPPTSGGYNEQFF | TGTGCCAGCAGTCCCCCGACTAGCGGGGGTTACAATGAGCAGTTCTTC
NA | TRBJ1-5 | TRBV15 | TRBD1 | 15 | CATSGETGVNQPQHF | TGTGCCACCAGCGGCGAGACAGGGGTCAATCAGCCCCAGCATTTT
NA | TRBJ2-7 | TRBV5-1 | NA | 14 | CASSFRGGIDEQYF | TGCGCCAGCAGCTTTAGAGGGGGAATCGACGAGCAGTACTTC
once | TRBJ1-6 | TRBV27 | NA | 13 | CASSLDMDSPLHF | TGTGCCAGCAGTCTAGATATGGATTCACCCCTCCACTTT
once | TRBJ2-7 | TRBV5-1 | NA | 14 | CASSEAQGRHEQYF | TGCGCCAGCAGTGAGGCCCAGGGGAGGCACGAGCAGTACTTC
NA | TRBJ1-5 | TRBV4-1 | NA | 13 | CASSLNRNQPQHF | TGCGCCAGCAGCCTGAACCGCAATCAGCCCCAGCATTTT
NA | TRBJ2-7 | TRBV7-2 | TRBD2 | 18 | CASSLAGLAGTYSYEQYF | TGTGCCAGCAGCTTAGCTGGACTAGCGGGAACATACTCCTACGAGCAGTACTTC
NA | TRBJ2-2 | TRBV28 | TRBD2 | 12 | CALGRATGELFF | TGTGCCCTAGGGAGGGCCACCGGGGAGCTGTTTTTT
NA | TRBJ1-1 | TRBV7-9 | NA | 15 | CASSLAFSGSGEAFF | TGTGCCAGCAGCTTAGCGTTTTCAGGGTCGGGTGAAGCTTTCTTT
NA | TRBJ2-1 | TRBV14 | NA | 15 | CASSQGVDIRNEQFF | TGTGCCAGCAGCCAAGGTGTTGACATTCGGAATGAGCAGTTCTTC
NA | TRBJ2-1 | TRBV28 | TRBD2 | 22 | CASSLPVRSGLAGGTVDDEQFF | TGTGCCAGCAGTTTACCCGTCAGGTCGGGACTAGCGGGAGGTACGGTTGACGATGAGCAGTTCTTC
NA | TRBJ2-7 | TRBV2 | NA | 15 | CASSVDRDTDYEQYF | TGTGCCAGCAGTGTAGACCGGGACACCGACTACGAGCAGTACTTC
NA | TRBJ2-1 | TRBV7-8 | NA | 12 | CASSLVVNEQFF | TGTGCCAGCAGCTTAGTCGTCAATGAGCAGTTCTTC
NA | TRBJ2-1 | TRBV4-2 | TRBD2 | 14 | CASSFPGTSDEQFF | TGTGCCAGCAGCTTCCCCGGGACTAGTGATGAGCAGTTCTTC
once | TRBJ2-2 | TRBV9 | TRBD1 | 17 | CASSVGRTGQGNGELFF | TGTGCCAGCAGCGTAGGCCGAACTGGACAGGGGAACGGGGAGCTGTTTTTT